The clone carrying this TCR beta chain turned up a few times. This sample was taken from a study of blood T cell repertoires in COVID-19. In the study overall: Whether acute or convalescent, the COVID-19 samples came from the United States, Italy and Spain. PBMCs, B-cell-depleted T cells, or T cells provided the cDNA or gDNA that made up the material.

The CDR3 covers 16 residues. The V gene lost 1 base and the J gene lost 2 bases, with 14 bases spanning the gap. CDR1 is MNHNS and CDR2 is SASEGT in the germline V gene. The authors' processing: By means of reference gene primer amplification, nucleated cell counts were estimated. The data were produced by immunoSEQ multiplex PCR, yet TCRdb's version contains in-frame clones alone and is incomplete. D and trimming come from the DNA, and the V and J calls and clone size come from that table. This sample yields about 28,000 clones, of which approximately 84% are seen a single time; more than 15% belongs to the top ten.

Sequencing used peripheral blood. This rearrangement joins TRBV6-1 to TRBJ2-5, with D possibly being TRBD1 (5 bases). This clonotype originated in a woman in her fifties or sixties with acute or convalescent COVID-19. The CDR3 reads CASSEDYWTPQETQYF. The CDR3 region has the DNA TGTGCCAGCAGTGAAGATTATTGGACACCTCAAGAGACCCAGTACTTC.